This record covers a single T cell receptor beta chain. Its antigen is still unknown. This CDR3 has 16 amino acids. Germline lookup yields CDR1 SEHNR and CDR2 FQNEAQ (reference sequence). This entry is derived from a study of CXCR3-negative and CXCR3-positive naive CD8 T cells. Study context: Overall TRB read output was some 140 million, and each library contained about 1.5 +/- 0.3 million reads.

Findings and caveats of the study: Researchers reported similar TRBV-TRBJ usage in naive CXCR3-negative and CXCR3-positive cells, though memory differed. TRB CDR3 hydrophobicity was greater in CXCR3-positive naive cells than in CXCR3-negative naive cells. For the naive subsets, surface CD5 was similar, and TCR strength was inferred from TRB CDR3 properties.

The method, 5' RACE with UMI labels, was used to prepare the TRB cDNA libraries. TCRdb reprocessed the 5' RACE reads, keeping one entry per CDR3 protein, no DNA. The sample holds about 130,000 distinct CDR3 sequences. The V call is TRBV7-9, the J call TRBJ2-5. Sequencing was done on a sample of naive CXCR3- CD8+ T cells from blood. As for subset: CD45RO-CCR7+CD27+CD95- naive CD8+ T cells lacking CXCR3 (TNR3-). The clonotype comes from a human donor in good health. Some clones in this sample may be carry-over from other donors' samples. CDR3 sequence: CASSLALPHSEETQYF.